One and the same sample provided the 28 T cell receptor beta chains below, sequenced in a study of regulatory T cells in long-lasting Graves disease. Time point in this sample: persistent/refractory GD, antithyroid drugs over 5 years with positive TRAb. PBMC RNA was the source of the TCR library. Investigators prepared the TCR beta libraries by applying iRepertoire HTBI primers and Arm-PCR of CDR3 regions. TCRdb used MiXCR to reprocess the multiplex PCR reads, holding one entry per CDR3 protein. The profile shows over 300,000 distinct CDR3 sequences, 15% to 20% of them singletons. The sequencing used peripheral blood mononuclear cells (PBMCs), collected when the disease was refractory, from a patient treated with antithyroid drugs. These receptors were obtained from a female donor with Graves disease.

This clonotype was recorded at least ten times. V gene TRBV12-3 or TRBV12-4 combines with J gene TRBJ2-4; D is uncertain. This CDR3 has 15 residues. The V and J ends lost 3 bases and 6 bases respectively, with 15 bases between them. In DNA, the CDR3 is TGTGCCAGCAGTTTTCGACCGGTCAGCCGAAACATTCAGTACTTC. This sequence encodes CASSFRPVSRNIQYF.

The chain joins TRBV6-9 to TRBJ2-3; D possibly matches TRBD1 or TRBD2 (5 bases each). Trimming stripped 3 bases from V and 2 bases from J, with 15 bases between. The length of the CDR3 is 16 residues. Germline CDR1 reads MNHGY; CDR2 reads SVAAGI. CDR3 sequence (DNA): TGTGCCAGCAGTTACCGCCCGGGACGGATCACAGATACGCAGTATTTT. The encoded protein is CASSYRPGRITDTQYF.

This clonotype has just a few counts. The chain combines TRBV19 with TRBJ1-2, with 9 bases aligning to TRBD1. The CDR3 contains 16 residues. From germline, CDR1 is LNHDA and CDR2 SQIVND (reference sequence). The trim removed 2 bases at V and 14 bases at J, leaving 18 bases unmatched. CDR3: CASSIMEGRGTGRMTF. The CDR3, as DNA: TGTGCCAGTAGTATAATGGAAGGGCGAGGGACAGGGAGAATGACCTTC.

This clonotype appeared a few times. The chain combines TRBV7-2 with TRBJ2-7, with D possibly matching TRBD1 (5 bases). The germline V gene has CDR1 SGHTA and CDR2 FQGNSA. V lost 2 bases and J lost 5, with 16 bases in between. The CDR3 has 15 residues. The CDR3 DNA follows: TGTGCCAGCAGCTTATGGGCAGGGCCCCGCGACGAGCAGTACTTC. Its protein is CASSLWAGPRDEQYF.

This clonotype was detected ten times or more. This chain links TRBV11-2 with TRBJ2-7; TRBD2 matches 9 bases. CDR1 and CDR2 (germline): SGHAT, FQNNGV. The CDR3 consists of 15 residues. J gave up 1 base and V 4 bases, and 5 bases lay outside the gene matches. The CDR3 DNA follows: TGTGCCAGCAGCTACACTAGCGGGCTATCCTACGAGCAGTACTTC. Amino acid sequence: CASSYTSGLSYEQYF.

In the case of this clonotype: Just one base apart from a much larger clone, this may be a read error. The chain couples TRBV20-1 to TRBJ1-2; D is unclear. Germline V gene data show CDR1 as DFQATT and CDR2 as SNEGSKA (reference sequence). CDR3 length: 12 residues. V gave up 5 bases and J gave up 4 bases, with 11 bases separating them. DNA for the CDR3: TGCAGTGCTCCGCAGAGCGGCTATGGCTACACCTTC. This gives the protein CSAPQSGYGYTF.

This clonotype was observed at least ten times. The J gene is TRBJ2-1, the V gene TRBV20-1; 10 bases match TRBD2. Trimming at V came to 0 bases and at J to 9 bases, leaving 8 bases not matched to a gene. The CDR3 loop spans 15 amino acids. Germline CDR1 reads DFQATT; CDR2 reads SNEGSKA (reference sequence). DNA for the CDR3: TGCAGTGCTAGAGAGTTTCTAGCGGGAGTAGGTGAGCAGTTCTTC. Protein: CSAREFLAGVGEQFF.

The chain is built from TRBV10-1 and TRBJ1-5; the D is unclear. The V end lost 8 bases, the J end lost 0 bases, and 14 bases lay between the germline ends. There are 15 residues in the CDR3. Looked up from germline, CDR1 is WNHNN and CDR2 is SYGVQD (reference sequence). CDR3 residues: CASVGTGYSNQPQHF. The CDR3 DNA reads TGCGCCAGCGTGGGAACTGGGTATAGCAATCAGCCCCAGCATTTT.

The chain employs TRBV20-1 and TRBJ2-5; the match to TRBD2 covers 9 bases. The V and J ends lost 5 bases and 5 bases, in that order; junction bases with no gene match: 9. CDR3 length: 14 amino acids. Looked up from germline, CDR1 is DFQATT and CDR2 is SNEGSKA (reference sequence). CDR3 in amino acids: CSAFEREAGETQYF. The CDR3 DNA follows: TGCAGTGCTTTTGAGCGGGAGGCCGGGGAGACCCAGTACTTC.

This clonotype showed up just a few times. J is TRBJ2-7 and V is TRBV28; D is tentatively TRBD1 or TRBD2 (5 bases each). The V and J ends lost 1 base and 9 bases respectively, with 22 bases between them. Germline V gives CDR1 MDHEN, CDR2 SYDVKM. The CDR3 contains 16 residues. The CDR3 is CASSLSGPVQVIRQYF. DNA of the CDR3: TGTGCCAGCAGTTTATCGGGACCGGTCCAAGTAATACGGCAGTACTTC.

This clonotype was found a few times. The genes are TRBV3-1 and TRBJ2-7, with 9 bases aligning to TRBD1. CDR1 is LGHDT and CDR2 is YNNKEL in the germline V gene (reference sequence). The CDR3 is 20 residues long. The trim removed 3 bases at V and 2 bases at J, leaving 20 bases unmatched. The CDR3 DNA follows: TGTGCCAGCAGCCACACGACACCCGCCGGTGGGGACAGGGCAACCTACGAGCAGTACTTC. It encodes CASSHTTPAGGDRATYEQYF.

The table lists this clonotype with many counts. This chain joins TRBV20-1 and TRBJ1-1; no clear D. V dropped 4 bases and J dropped 3 bases, with 6 bases sitting between them. There are 11 residues in the CDR3. Germline V gives CDR1 DFQATT, CDR2 SNEGSKA (reference sequence). DNA for the CDR3: TGCAGTGCTATAGCGTACACTGAAGCTTTCTTT. It is translated as CSAIAYTEAFF.

The sample holds many counts of this clonotype. The chain links TRBV12-5 to TRBJ2-5, with D possibly matching TRBD1 (6 bases). Looked up from germline, CDR1 is LGHNT and CDR2 is FRNRAP. The CDR3 is made up of 16 amino acids. V lost 0 bases to trimming and J lost 2 bases, with 13 bases between them. CDR3 in DNA: TGTGCTAGTGGTTTGGTAATAGGACAGCCACAAGAGACCCAGTACTTC. Translated: CASGLVIGQPQETQYF.

The chain joins TRBV10-2 to TRBJ1-2, with 7 bases lining up with TRBD1. With 3 bases clipped from V and 5 bases from J, the junction kept 6 bases outside the gene matches. This CDR3 is 14 amino acids long. The germline CDR1 and CDR2 sequences are WSHSY and SAAADI. The CDR3 nucleotides are TGCGCCAGCAGTGAAACGACAGGGATGTATGGCTACACCTTC. Its protein is CASSETTGMYGYTF.

The DNA for the CDR3 is TGCGCCAGCAGCCAGAAGCGGGGGGTTCAAGAGACCCAGTACTTC. Its translation is CASSQKRGVQETQYF. The chain combines TRBV4-3 with TRBJ2-5, with 9 nucleotides matching TRBD2. The length of the CDR3 is 15 residues. CDR1 LGHNA and CDR2 YSLEER come from the germline V gene. V shed 3 bases, J shed 2 bases, and the junction held 4 bases outside the gene matches.

The table lists this clonotype with a few counts. This sequence joins TRBV19 and TRBJ1-1, with D perhaps TRBD1 (5 bases). The CDR3 is made up of 15 amino acids. The V end was cut by 7 bases, the J end by 0 bases, with 15 bases between. The germline V gene has CDR1 LNHDA and CDR2 SQIVND (reference sequence). The chain's CDR3 is CASNEKGVVNTEAFF. CDR3 nucleotides: TGTGCCAGTAACGAGAAAGGGGTGGTGAACACTGAAGCTTTCTTT.

This clonotype was seen a few times. This chain links TRBV9 with TRBJ2-7; the D call may be TRBD1 or TRBD2 (6 bases each). Per the germline V gene, CDR1 is SGDLS and CDR2 is YYNGEE. The CDR3 loop spans 11 amino acids. Trimming took off 4 bases at V and 10 bases at J, with 12 bases between the two ends. The CDR3, as DNA: TGTGCCAGCAGCAGAGGGGGAGGCCAGTACTTC. Its protein is CASSRGGGQYF. Variable domain in full (rest from reference TRBV9 and TRBJ2-7): DSGVTQTPKHLITATGQRVTLRCSPRSGDLSVYWYQQSLDQGLQFLIQYYNGEERAKGNILERFSAQQFPDLHSELNLSSLELGDSALYFCASSRGGGQYFGPGTRLTVT.

The chain joins TRBV20-1 to TRBJ1-2; 7 bases match TRBD1. Per germline, CDR1 DFQATT and CDR2 SNEGSKA (reference sequence). V dropped 4 bases and J dropped 3; count of bases not matched to a gene: 2. The CDR3 runs 12 residues. The CDR3 spells CSATTGDYGYTF. CDR3 coding DNA: TGCAGTGCTACTACAGGGGACTATGGCTACACCTTC.

The table lists this clonotype with many counts. V gene TRBV20-1 combines with J gene TRBJ2-5; 14 bases agree with TRBD2. The CDR3 runs 17 residues. Germline V lookup: CDR1 DFQATT, CDR2 SNEGSKA (reference sequence). V was clipped by 5 bases and J by 7 bases; unmatched bases: 15. CDR3 nucleotides: TGCAGTGCTCCCACTCCTAGACTAGCGGGAGGGCCGGTGACCCAGTACTTC. Translated: CSAPTPRLAGGPVTQYF.

This clonotype was seen more than once but under ten times. The chain recombines TRBV4-1 with TRBJ1-4, with unresolved D. CDR3 length: 15 residues. Germline loops: CDR1 MGHRA, CDR2 YSYEKL. Trimming removed 4 bases at V and 6 bases at J, with 15 bases between. DNA of the CDR3: TGCGCCAGCAGCCGCCGTCCCGTCGGGGATGAAAAACTGTTTTTT. It translates to CASSRRPVGDEKLFF.

As for this clonotype: A far larger clone is one nucleotide away, so this likely arose from a read error. The chain has TRBV2 and TRBJ2-5; TRBD2 matches 14 bases. The CDR3 is made up of 15 amino acids. Germline assignment: CDR1 SNHLY and CDR2 FYNNEI. The CDR3 DNA reads TGTGCCAGCAACCCGTGGGGACTAGCGGGAGAGACCCAGTACTTT. Protein sequence: CASNPWGLAGETQYF.

In its sample, this clonotype was seen many times. The gene calls are TRBV11-2 and TRBJ2-5, with 9 nucleotides matching TRBD1. The CDR3 is made up of 14 amino acids. Germline CDR1 SGHAT, CDR2 FQNNGV. Trimming cost V 1 base and J 7 bases; bases outside gene matches: 4. This CDR3 reads CASSLGDRDSTQYF. DNA of the CDR3: TGTGCCAGCAGCTTAGGGGACAGGGATTCGACCCAGTACTTC.

Here the CDR3 DNA reads TGTGCCAGCAGTTACTTTCAGATGCGTCGAGGGTCGGCCTATGGCTACACCTTC. This translates into CASSYFQMRRGSAYGYTF. The chain joins TRBV6-5 to TRBJ1-2; D ambiguous. In germline, CDR1 is MNHEY, CDR2 SVGAGI. V gave up 1 base and J gave up 4 bases, with 22 bases separating them. The CDR3 sequence is 18 residues long.

This clonotype was detected a few times. This chain links TRBV27 with TRBJ2-7; D perhaps matches TRBD1 (8 bases). This CDR3 has 16 amino acids. V lost 3 bases, J lost 3 bases, and 18 bases lay in between. Germline CDR1 is MNHEY and CDR2 is SMNVEV (reference sequence). CDR3 sequence reads: CASSFTGGRGHYEQYF. The CDR3 DNA reads TGTGCCAGCAGTTTTACGGGGGGCAGGGGGCACTACGAGCAGTACTTC.

This clonotype has more than one count but fewer than ten. The chain is built from TRBV20-1 and TRBJ2-5, with 8 positions matching TRBD1. The CDR3 loop spans 17 amino acids. The V gene's germline CDR1 is DFQATT and CDR2 SNEGSKA (reference sequence). The V and J ends lost 6 bases and 2 bases, in that order; junction bases with no gene match: 17. The CDR3 protein is CSATPAGQAWFQETQYF. Written as DNA, the CDR3 is TGCAGTGCAACACCCGCGGGACAGGCCTGGTTTCAAGAGACCCAGTACTTC.

V and J are TRBV11-2 and TRBJ1-4; D is unclear. CDR3 length equals 15 residues. The V gene's germline CDR1 is SGHAT and CDR2 FQNNGV. V lost 1 base, J lost 5 bases, and 11 bases lay in between. The CDR3 loop reads CASSLVAGPNEKLFF. The CDR3 DNA sequence: TGTGCCAGCAGCTTAGTGGCAGGACCCAATGAAAAACTGTTTTTT.

In its sample, this clonotype was seen many times. V is TRBV12-3 or TRBV12-4 and J is TRBJ2-7, with D hard to call. V was trimmed by 2 bases and J by 6 bases, leaving 11 bases between them. The CDR3 spans 13 residues. CDR3 region: CASSLKSPGEQYF. The DNA for the CDR3 is TGTGCCAGCAGTTTAAAGAGCCCAGGCGAGCAGTACTTC.

This clonotype was counted at least ten times. J is TRBJ1-2 and V is TRBV20-1, with 7 bases identical to TRBD1. This CDR3 has 12 residues. From germline, CDR1 is DFQATT and CDR2 SNEGSKA (reference sequence). The V and J ends lost 5 bases and 1 base, in that order; junction bases with no gene match: 1. The CDR3: CSAWDSNYGYTF. DNA of the CDR3: TGCAGTGCTTGGGACAGTAACTATGGCTACACCTTC.